This TCR beta chain was identified during a study of blood T cell repertoires in COVID-19. Study background: The United States, Italy and Spain provided the acute and convalescent COVID-19 samples. T cells, B-cell-depleted T cells, or PBMCs provided the cDNA or gDNA that served as material.

This clone has a single count. Original analysis: Scientists estimated how many nucleated cells there were by amplifying reference gene primers. Produced via immunoSEQ multiplex PCR; TCRdb's table is partial and in-frame only. D and trimming come from the DNA, and the V and J calls and clone size come from that table. The repertoire holds roughly 670,000 clones, with 75% to 90% as singletons. Germline lookup yields CDR1 LGHNA and CDR2 YSLEER. V gave up 3 bases and J gave up 7 bases, with 15 bases separating them. The CDR3 runs 14 residues. The sequence came from a woman aged 18-29 years with acute or convalescent COVID-19. Sequencing was performed on peripheral blood. The V gene is TRBV4-3, the J gene TRBJ1-2; tentative D call: TRBD1 (6 bases). CDR3 in DNA: TGCGCCAGCAGCCAGAACAGGGAAGAGCCTGGCTACACCTTC. Protein product: CASSQNREEPGYTF.